The 27 T cell receptor beta chains in this list originate from one sample, sequenced in a study of shared clonotypes between healthy human individuals. TCRdb's copy holds only in-frame clones and misses some; the assay was immunoSEQ multiplex PCR. The sample holds hundreds of thousands of clones; 74% are singletons and the top ten take over 9%. The sample comprised memory CD4+ T cells sorted from blood. Subset denoted: CD45RA-negative fraction. These TCRs come from a man aged 25-45 years in good health.

Here the CDR3 reads CASSQDRVSGRANPRSTDTQYF. CDR3 DNA sequence: TGCGCCAGCAGCCAAGATCGGGTTAGCGGGAGGGCCAACCCTAGGAGCACAGATACGCAGTATTTT. The chain links TRBV4-1 to TRBJ2-3; 11 positions agree with TRBD2. The ends lost 0 bases at V and 0 bases at J; junction bases unmatched: 17. The V gene's germline CDR1 is MGHRA and CDR2 YSYEKL. The CDR3 totals 22 residues.

In DNA form, the CDR3 reads TGTGCCAGCAGCGTCCGGGACTTAGCCAATGAGCAGTTCTTC. Protein product: CASSVRDLANEQFF. The chain carries TRBV9 and TRBJ2-1; weak D call: TRBD2 (6 bases). The CDR3 is 14 amino acids. Per the germline V gene, CDR1 is SGDLS and CDR2 is YYNGEE. The V gene lost 2 bases and the J gene lost 6 bases, with 12 bases spanning the gap. The full variable domain, completed using reference TRBV9 and TRBJ2-1, is DSGVTQTPKHLITATGQRVTLRCSPRSGDLSVYWYQQSLDQGLQFLIQYYNGEERAKGNILERFSAQQFPDLHSELNLSSLELGDSALYFCASSVRDLANEQFFGPGTRLTVL.

This chain connects TRBV6-6 to TRBJ2-7; tentatively, D is TRBD1 (7 bases). The V gene's germline CDR1 is MNHNY and CDR2 SVGAGI (reference sequence). This CDR3 is built from 14 residues. Trimming cost V 7 bases and J 6 bases, with 19 bases left between them. The CDR3 reads CASKGGQRFPEQYF. For the CDR3, the DNA is TGTGCCAGCAAGGGGGGACAGCGGTTCCCCGAGCAGTACTTC.

The CDR3 sequence: CASSSRGVPNQPQHF. The CDR3 coding sequence is TGTGCCAGCAGTTCCAGGGGAGTCCCCAATCAGCCCCAGCATTTT. The gene calls are TRBV27 and TRBJ1-5; a possible D gene is TRBD1 (6 bases). CDR1 is MNHEY, CDR2 SMNVEV, per germline (reference sequence). V lost 4 bases to trimming and J lost 3 bases, with 13 bases between them. This CDR3 is built from 15 residues.

The chain has TRBV5-1 and TRBJ2-5; perhaps D is TRBD1 or TRBD2 (5 bases each). Germline values: CDR1 SGHRS, CDR2 YFSETQ. This CDR3 has 14 amino acids. Trimming cost V 0 bases and J 5 bases, with 11 bases left between them. Written as DNA, the CDR3 is TGCGCCAGCAGCTTGGGGGGGACGGGCGAGACCCAGTACTTC. Translating gives CASSLGGTGETQYF.

CDR3 amino acids: CASSEGGLAGDYEQYF. CDR3 coding DNA: TGCGCCAGCAGTGAAGGGGGACTAGCGGGCGACTACGAGCAGTACTTC. The chain combines TRBV10-1 with TRBJ2-7; TRBD2 matches at 12 bases. J lost 3 bases, V lost 3 bases, and 6 bases had no gene match. CDR1 and CDR2 from the germline V gene are WNHNN and SYGVQD (reference sequence). The CDR3 is 16 residues long.

The CDR3 DNA sequence: TGTGCCAGCAGCTCAGGATCGAGGCAGCCCCAGCATTTT. It translates to CASSSGSRQPQHF. The chain is built from TRBV6-5 and TRBJ1-5; D gene uncertain. V lost 6 bases and J lost 7, with 13 bases in between. Per germline, CDR1 MNHEY and CDR2 SVGAGI. CDR3 length equals 13 residues.

This clone was seen just once. Other DNA sequences of this sample code for an identical CDR3. The chain recombines TRBV5-1 with TRBJ2-3; D perhaps matches TRBD2 (6 bases). The CDR3 sequence is 14 residues long. Germline CDR1 is SGHRS and CDR2 is YFSETQ. The V gene lost 6 bases and the J gene lost 0 bases, with 11 bases spanning the gap. The CDR3 reads CASKRGGSTDTQYF. Here the CDR3 DNA reads TGCGCCAGCAAACGGGGAGGTAGCACAGATACGCAGTATTTT.

This clone was recorded a few times. The chain joins TRBV6-5 to TRBJ2-7; D remains ambiguous. V gave up 5 bases and J gave up 6 bases, with 11 bases separating them. The CDR3 has 12 amino acids. Germline CDR1 reads MNHEY; CDR2 reads SVGAGI. The chain's CDR3 is CASSRSSGEQYF. Written as DNA, the CDR3 is TGTGCCAGCAGTCGATCCTCTGGCGAGCAGTACTTC.

The chain employs TRBV7-2 and TRBJ2-7; possible D gene TRBD2, 5 bases. Per the germline V gene, CDR1 is SGHTA and CDR2 is FQGNSA. The CDR3 covers 15 residues. V was shortened by 5 bases and J by 2 bases, with 16 bases between the two germline ends. CDR3 loop: CASSLLRGSPYEQYF. The CDR3 nucleotides read TGTGCCAGCAGCCTCCTCAGAGGGTCTCCCTACGAGCAGTACTTC.

V is TRBV5-6 and J is TRBJ2-7; 7 bases are a match to TRBD2. The germline V gene has CDR1 SGHDT and CDR2 YYEEEE. The CDR3 length is 14 residues. J was trimmed by 4 bases and V by 0 bases; bases with no gene match: 4. Written as DNA, the CDR3 is TGTGCCAGCAGCTTGGACCCGGGGGGTTACGAGCAGTACTTC. It translates to CASSLDPGGYEQYF.

J is TRBJ2-7 and V is TRBV10-3; D call uncertain. The germline V gene encodes CDR1 ENHRY and CDR2 SYGVKD. This CDR3 region has 13 residues. V was trimmed by 6 bases and J by 3 bases, leaving 12 bases between them. CDR3 amino acids: CAIRDGSGYEQYF. CDR3 sequence (DNA): TGTGCCATCAGAGATGGGTCCGGCTACGAGCAGTACTTC.

The chain combines TRBV15 with TRBJ1-5; tentative D call: TRBD1 (6 bases). The ends were cut back, 0 bases at V and 3 bases at J, with 12 bases in the middle. CDR1 is LNHNV and CDR2 is YYDKDF in the germline V gene (reference sequence). CDR3 size: 16 residues. For the CDR3, the DNA is TGTGCCACCAGCAGAGATATTAGGACAGACAATCAGCCCCAGCATTTT. It yields the protein CATSRDIRTDNQPQHF.

The J gene is TRBJ2-7, the V gene TRBV29-1; 7 nucleotides match TRBD2. This CDR3 is built from 15 residues. V gave up 1 base and J gave up 5 bases; unmatched junction bases: 11. The germline CDR1 and CDR2 sequences are SQVTM and ANQGSEA. CDR3 residues: CSVEGRGGSLNEQYF. The CDR3 nucleotides are TGCAGCGTTGAAGGGAGGGGCGGGAGTCTGAACGAGCAGTACTTC.

CDR3 coding DNA: TGCGCCAGCAGCTTGGTACCATCTTACAATGAGCAGTTCTTC. Translated: CASSLVPSYNEQFF. The rearrangement joins TRBV5-1 to TRBJ2-1; D is uncertain. The CDR3 extends over 14 amino acids. V lost 0 bases and J 4 bases, leaving 8 bases between the germline ends. The germline V gene encodes CDR1 SGHRS and CDR2 YFSETQ.

This clone has more than one count but fewer than ten. The genes are TRBV6-1 and TRBJ1-2, with D maybe TRBD1 (5 bases). Germline V lookup: CDR1 MNHNS, CDR2 SASEGT. The CDR3 consists of 13 residues. V was clipped by 5 bases and J by 4 bases, with 11 bases between them. DNA for the CDR3: TGTGCCAGCAGTCCGGACGGGGCCTATGGCTACACCTTC. It is translated as CASSPDGAYGYTF.

This clone was counted once. V gene TRBV5-1 combines with J gene TRBJ2-7, with 15 bases lining up with TRBD2. After removal of 3 bases from V and 6 bases from J, the junction contained 7 bases not matched to a gene. CDR1 and CDR2 from the germline V gene are SGHRS and YFSETQ. CDR3 length: 16 residues. CDR3 amino acids: CASSSRGLAGGGEQYF. CDR3 in DNA: TGCGCCAGCAGCTCCCGTGGACTAGCGGGAGGGGGCGAGCAGTACTTC. The complete variable domain, with remaining parts taken from reference TRBV5-1 and TRBJ2-7, reads KAGVTQTPRYLIKTRGQQVTLSCSPISGHRSVSWYQQTPGQGLQFLFEYFSETQRNKGNFPGRFSGRQFSNSRSEMNVSTLELGDSALYLCASSSRGLAGGGEQYFGPGTRLTVT.

The V call is TRBV5-6, the J call TRBJ2-2; tentative D call: TRBD1 (5 bases). V was cut by 1 base and J by 2 bases, with 12 bases left in between. CDR3 length: 16 residues. Germline V gene sequence: CDR1 SGHDT, CDR2 YYEEEE. The CDR3 coding sequence is TGTGCCAGCAGCTTGACCCCGGACATAAACACCGGGGAGCTGTTTTTT. Translation: CASSLTPDINTGELFF.

The chain recombines TRBV14 with TRBJ2-5; D gene ambiguous. V lost 0 bases and J 5 bases, leaving 7 bases between the germline ends. Germline loops: CDR1 SGHDN, CDR2 FVKESK. CDR3 length: 13 amino acids. The CDR3 coding sequence is TGTGCCAGCAGCCAAGACCTAAAGGAGACCCAGTACTTC. Residues: CASSQDLKETQYF.

This clone was counted a few times. CDR3 bases: TGTGCCAGCAGCGTCGGGATTGGGACTAGTAGGGACTACGAGCAGTACTTC. Translated, it gives CASSVGIGTSRDYEQYF. This chain connects TRBV11-2 to TRBJ2-7; TRBD2 matches at 8 bases. Losses at the gene ends were 5 bases for V and 3 bases for J; bases not matched to a gene: 15. The CDR3 runs to 17 residues. The germline gives CDR1 SGHAT, CDR2 FQNNGV.

The chain combines TRBV7-6 with TRBJ2-5; 8 nucleotides line up with TRBD1. Per the germline V gene, CDR1 is SGHVS and CDR2 is FNYEAQ. V lost 5 bases and J lost 2; bases outside the gene matches: 10. The CDR3 covers 16 residues. The CDR3 coding sequence is TGTGCCAGCAGCCCCTGGACAGGGAAAATACAAGAGACCCAGTACTTC. Its protein is CASSPWTGKIQETQYF.

The V gene is TRBV11-2, the J gene TRBJ1-1; maybe TRBD1 (5 bases). CDR3 size: 14 residues. Germline V gene data show CDR1 as SGHAT and CDR2 as FQNNGV. V was shortened by 7 bases and J by 5 bases, with 17 bases between the two germline ends. CDR3: CASTIDHGGTEAFF. CDR3 DNA: TGTGCCAGCACCATTGACCACGGGGGGACTGAAGCTTTCTTT.

The chain carries TRBV28 and TRBJ2-7, with D perhaps given as TRBD1 or TRBD2 (5 bases each). Trimming pared 8 bases from V and 1 base from J, leaving 18 bases between. The CDR3 runs to 15 residues. Germline V gene sequence: CDR1 MDHEN, CDR2 SYDVKM. CDR3 DNA: TGTGCCAGCCTGAGGGCAGGGTTAAGGTCCTACGAGCAGTACTTC. Translation: CASLRAGLRSYEQYF.

This clone has just a few counts. The rearrangement joins TRBV11-3 to TRBJ2-3, with a weak D call TRBD2 (6 bases). Germline V gene data show CDR1 as SGHNT and CDR2 as YENEEA. The V end lost 1 base, the J end lost 5 bases, and 13 bases lay between the germline ends. The CDR3 loop spans 15 amino acids. The CDR3 DNA reads TGTGCCAGCAGCTTAGGGGTTAGCGGTCAAGATACGCAGTATTTT. This codes for CASSLGVSGQDTQYF.

This clone was counted at least ten times. The chain is built from TRBV18 and TRBJ2-1, with D possibly called TRBD1 or TRBD2 (5 bases each). CDR3 length: 19 amino acids. Germline V gene sequence: CDR1 KGHSH, CDR2 LQKENI. V was trimmed by 3 bases and J by 0 bases, leaving 21 bases between them. In nucleotides, the CDR3 is TGTGCCAGCTCACCGGGGGTAGTCGGACAATGGAACTCCTACAATGAGCAGTTCTTC. Amino acid sequence: CASSPGVVGQWNSYNEQFF.

This clone was observed a handful of times. This chain joins TRBV7-6 and TRBJ1-1; 7 nucleotides agree with TRBD1. The CDR3 length is 16 residues. Germline V gene data show CDR1 as SGHVS and CDR2 as FNYEAQ. With 2 bases clipped from V and 0 bases from J, the junction kept 6 bases outside the gene matches. The CDR3 protein is CASSLLGGGMNTEAFF. The CDR3 coding sequence is TGTGCCAGCAGCTTATTGGGAGGGGGCATGAACACTGAAGCTTTCTTT. Variable domain in full (rest from reference TRBV7-6 and TRBJ1-1): GAGVSQSPRYKVTKRGQDVALRCDPISGHVSLYWYRQALGQGPEFLTYFNYEAQQDKSGLPNDRFSAERPEGSISTLTIQRTEQRDSAMYRCASSLLGGGMNTEAFFGQGTRLTVV.

The chain carries TRBV2 and TRBJ2-2; the D gene could be TRBD1 or TRBD2 (6 bases each). CDR1 SNHLY and CDR2 FYNNEI come from the germline V gene. The CDR3 extends over 14 amino acids. Trimming pared 10 bases from V and 3 bases from J, leaving 15 bases between. CDR3 amino acids: CATLRGADTGELFF. The CDR3 coding sequence is TGTGCCACCCTTAGGGGGGCGGACACCGGGGAGCTGTTTTTT.